Given below is one T cell receptor beta chain in context. Antigen unknown. The assay was immunoSEQ multiplex PCR, and TCRdb's table has in-frame clones only and misses some. The profile covers 65,000 to 85,000 clones, with approximately 94% appearing a single time and roughly 13% taken by the ten largest. These data originate in a study of OX40 agonist ivuxolimab in advanced cancers. Study context: With ivuxolimab, an agonistic anti-OX40 (CD134) antibody, patients were treated. Study results and limitations: Expanded clones belonging to CD8+ T cells outnumbered, on average, those of CD4+.

The cohort excluded patients with autoimmune disease history or systemic immunosuppression. Germline CDR1 is LGHNA and CDR2 is YSLEER. V was pared by 0 bases and J by 7 bases, with 13 bases between. The CDR3 extends over 16 amino acids. The chain is built from TRBV4-3 and TRBJ1-6; D gene uncertain. The sample in question was CD4+ or CD8+ T cells sorted from blood, obtained in a trial of the OX40 agonist ivuxolimab. The TCR comes from an adult with an advanced solid tumor such as melanoma, head and neck, liver or kidney cancer. CDR3 loop: CASSQDPQTINSPLHF. In DNA form, the CDR3 reads TGCGCCAGCAGCCAAGACCCCCAGACCATCAATTCACCCCTCCACTTT.